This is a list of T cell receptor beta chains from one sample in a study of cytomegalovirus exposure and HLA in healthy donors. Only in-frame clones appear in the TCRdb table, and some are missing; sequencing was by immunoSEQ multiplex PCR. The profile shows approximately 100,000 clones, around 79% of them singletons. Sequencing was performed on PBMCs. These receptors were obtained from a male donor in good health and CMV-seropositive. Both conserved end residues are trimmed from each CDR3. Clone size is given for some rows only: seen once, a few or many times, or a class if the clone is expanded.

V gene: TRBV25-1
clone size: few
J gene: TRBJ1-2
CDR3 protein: ASNGRDYGYT

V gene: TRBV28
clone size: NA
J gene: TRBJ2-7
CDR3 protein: ASSTHDRERGEQY

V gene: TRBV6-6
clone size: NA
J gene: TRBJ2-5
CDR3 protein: ASSYPTGKETQY

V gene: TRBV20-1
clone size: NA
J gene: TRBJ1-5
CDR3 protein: SASRNQPQH

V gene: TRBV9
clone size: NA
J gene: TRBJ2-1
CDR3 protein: ASSPSGQYYNEQF

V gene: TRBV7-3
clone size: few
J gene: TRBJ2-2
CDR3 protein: ASSSYLAGDTGELF

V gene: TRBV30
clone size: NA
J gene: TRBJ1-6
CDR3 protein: AWSGRGSTPLH

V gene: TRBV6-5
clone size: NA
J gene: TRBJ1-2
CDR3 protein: ASSFRDREDGYT

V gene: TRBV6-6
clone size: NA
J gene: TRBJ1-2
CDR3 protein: ASTQGTRPT

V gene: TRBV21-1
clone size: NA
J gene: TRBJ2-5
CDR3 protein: ASSTQETQY

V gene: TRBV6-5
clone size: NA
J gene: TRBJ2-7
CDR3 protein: ASSYSEGTTREQY

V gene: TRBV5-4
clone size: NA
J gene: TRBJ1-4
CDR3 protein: ASSLAGVWNEKLF

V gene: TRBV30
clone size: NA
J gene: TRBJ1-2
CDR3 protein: AWSRDSSGGYT

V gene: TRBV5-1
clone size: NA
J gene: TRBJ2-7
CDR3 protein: ASSLGGGSYEQY

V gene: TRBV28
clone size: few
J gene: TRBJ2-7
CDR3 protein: ASRTGDYEQY

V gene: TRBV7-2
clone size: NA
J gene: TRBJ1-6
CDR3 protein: ASSIPSHMRNSPLH

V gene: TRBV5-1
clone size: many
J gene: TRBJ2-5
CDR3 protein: ASSWRGGETQY

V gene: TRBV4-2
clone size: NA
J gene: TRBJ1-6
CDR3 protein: ASSLRDRDRNSPLH

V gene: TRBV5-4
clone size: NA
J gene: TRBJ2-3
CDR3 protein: ASNPGTSGGAGDTQY

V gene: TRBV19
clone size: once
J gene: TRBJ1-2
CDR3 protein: ASSMSAGWDYGYT

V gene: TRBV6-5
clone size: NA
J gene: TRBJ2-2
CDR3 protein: ASSYSRTGTGELF

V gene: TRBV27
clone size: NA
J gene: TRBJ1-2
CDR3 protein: ASSSGGGYGYT

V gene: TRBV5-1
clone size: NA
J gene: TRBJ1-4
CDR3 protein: ASSLEGGSTNEKLF

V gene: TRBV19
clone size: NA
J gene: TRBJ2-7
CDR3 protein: ASSYGTGVYEQY

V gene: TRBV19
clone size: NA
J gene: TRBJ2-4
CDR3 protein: ASSAGGRGAKNIQY

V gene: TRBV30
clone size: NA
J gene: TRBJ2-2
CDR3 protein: ALDRGQVGELF

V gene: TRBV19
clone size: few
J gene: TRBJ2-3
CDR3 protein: ASSLAGTQY

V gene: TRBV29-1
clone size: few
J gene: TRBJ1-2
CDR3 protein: SVEVGYGYT

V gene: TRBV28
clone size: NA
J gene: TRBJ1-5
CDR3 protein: ASSLPRQPQH

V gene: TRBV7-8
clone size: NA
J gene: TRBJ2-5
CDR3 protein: ASRSRGQETQY

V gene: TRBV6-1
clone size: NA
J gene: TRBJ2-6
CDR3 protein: ASSERGTFTSGANVLT

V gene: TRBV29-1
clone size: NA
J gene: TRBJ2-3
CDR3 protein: SAGNSNTQY

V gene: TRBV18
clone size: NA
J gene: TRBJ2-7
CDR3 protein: ASSPARTGGGEQY

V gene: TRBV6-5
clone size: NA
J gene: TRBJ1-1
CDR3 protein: ASSYGRQTGNTEAF

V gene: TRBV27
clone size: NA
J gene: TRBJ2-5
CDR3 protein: ASSSGLASY

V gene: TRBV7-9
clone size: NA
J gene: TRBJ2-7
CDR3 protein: ASSLSPRGTFEQY

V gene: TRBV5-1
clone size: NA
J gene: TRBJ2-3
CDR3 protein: ASSSGGLAVGPDTQY

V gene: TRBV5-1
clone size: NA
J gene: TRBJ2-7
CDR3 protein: ASSLVGTGPFNEQY

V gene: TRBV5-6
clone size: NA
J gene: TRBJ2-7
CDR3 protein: ASSLDRGFDEQY

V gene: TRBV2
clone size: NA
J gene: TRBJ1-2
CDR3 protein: ASKQGAVGRSYT

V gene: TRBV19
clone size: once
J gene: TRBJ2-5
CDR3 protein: ASSILQGAGETQY

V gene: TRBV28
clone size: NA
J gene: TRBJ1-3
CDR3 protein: ASTLTRGLSGNTIY

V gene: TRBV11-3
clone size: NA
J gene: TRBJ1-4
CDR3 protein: ASSRRDRGSTNEKLF

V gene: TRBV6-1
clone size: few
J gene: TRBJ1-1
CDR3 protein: ASRQGLNTEAF

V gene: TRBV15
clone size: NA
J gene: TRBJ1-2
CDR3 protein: ATSRGGQGEYYGYT